Listed here is a single TCR beta chain. Its antigen is undetermined. Unmatched junction bases numbered 6, after V lost 4 bases and J lost 2 bases. This CDR3 is 15 amino acids long. Germline loops: CDR1 LNHDA, CDR2 SQIVND (reference sequence). These data are taken from a study of cytomegalovirus exposure and HLA in healthy donors. Study results and limitations: Presence/absence analyses treated sequencing depth as roughly uniform across donors. Among donors in an Asian-associated ancestry cluster, a later analysis reportedly found fewer N-insertions than the approximately 700-donor mean.

Vbeta (60) and Jbeta (13) primers were used in the PCR. TCRdb's table, derived via immunoSEQ multiplex PCR, lists solely in-frame clones and lacks some. This sample has 95,000 to 150,000 clones; 75% to 85% occur once, and the top ten carry approximately 9.6%. The genes are TRBV19 and TRBJ2-7; 9 bases are a match to TRBD1. Input material: PBMCs. The sequence was collected from a woman aged 45-65 years in good health and CMV-seropositive. The CDR3 region has the DNA TGTGCCAGTAGTACCCCGGGACAGGGTACCTACGAGCAGTACTTC. It is translated as CASSTPGQGTYEQYF.